This T cell receptor (beta chain) is from a study of identifying expanded T cells in peripheral blood. Assay used: immunoSEQ multiplex PCR; TCRdb lists only in-frame clones, some missing. The sample carries approximately 90,000 clones, roughly 86% recorded once. V dropped 0 bases and J dropped 1 base, with 4 bases sitting between them. This CDR3 has 13 residues. CDR1 SGHRS and CDR2 YFSETQ come from the germline V gene. Collection occurred without any documented infections or immune events in donors. Overall study findings and caveats: About 1.2 clones differed between technical replicates, versus about 15 and 19 over time. Approximately 2-week clone count variance significantly increased as total template count grew.

This clone was found once. Its antigen is still unknown. This receptor was identified in a person aged 18 to 75 in good health. Sequenced: blood. The J gene is TRBJ1-1, the V gene TRBV5-1; D remains unclear. Here the CDR3 DNA reads TGCGCCAGCAGCTTGGCAGCGAACACTGAAGCTTTCTTT. Translation gives CASSLAANTEAFF. Supplemented by reference TRBV5-1 and TRBJ1-1, the full variable domain reads KAGVTQTPRYLIKTRGQQVTLSCSPISGHRSVSWYQQTPGQGLQFLFEYFSETQRNKGNFPGRFSGRQFSNSRSEMNVSTLELGDSALYLCASSLAANTEAFFGQGTRLTVV.